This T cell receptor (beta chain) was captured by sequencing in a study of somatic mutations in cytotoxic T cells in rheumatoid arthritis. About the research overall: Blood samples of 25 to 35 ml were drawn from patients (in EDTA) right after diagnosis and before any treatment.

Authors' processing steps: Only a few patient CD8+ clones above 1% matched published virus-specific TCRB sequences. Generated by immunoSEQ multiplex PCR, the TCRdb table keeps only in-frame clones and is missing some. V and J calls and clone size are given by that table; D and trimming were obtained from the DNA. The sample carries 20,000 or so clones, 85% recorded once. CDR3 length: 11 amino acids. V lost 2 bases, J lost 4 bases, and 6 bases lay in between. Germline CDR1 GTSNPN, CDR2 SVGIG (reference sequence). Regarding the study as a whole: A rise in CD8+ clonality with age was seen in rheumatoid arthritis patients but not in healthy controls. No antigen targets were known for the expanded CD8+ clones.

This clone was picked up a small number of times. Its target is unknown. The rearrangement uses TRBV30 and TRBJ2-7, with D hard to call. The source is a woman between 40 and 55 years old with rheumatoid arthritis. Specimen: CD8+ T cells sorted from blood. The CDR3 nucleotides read TGTGCCTGGAGTTATTCGTACGAGCAGTACTTC. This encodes CAWSYSYEQYF.